Listed below are T cell receptor beta chains from one sample, sequenced in a study of control samples from healthy donors and cancer patients. Measured with immunoSEQ multiplex PCR; TCRdb has only the in-frame clones, and not every one. The sample has 120,000 to 150,000 clones; around 90% are singletons. Sequencing was done on a sample of blood. The receptor set was obtained from a man aged 25 to 40 in good health. CDR3s include the opening cysteine and the closing phenylalanine or tryptophan. The D gene is left open where the match is weak. Size tells how often a clone was seen (once, few, many) or the class of an expanded clone, and some rows leave it out.

v_call: TRBV25-1
clone_size: NA
d_call: NA
j_call: TRBJ1-3
cdr3_aa: CASSIFGGNTIYF
cdr3_nt: TGTGCCAGCTCAATTTTCGGGGGAAACACCATATATTTT

v_call: TRBV18
clone_size: NA
d_call: NA
j_call: TRBJ2-6
cdr3_aa: CASSPGQPKSHVLTF
cdr3_nt: TGTGCCAGCTCACCCGGACAGCCTAAATCCCACGTCCTGACTTTC

v_call: TRBV9
clone_size: NA
d_call: TRBD1
j_call: TRBJ1-6
cdr3_aa: CASSVDGTDNSPLHF
cdr3_nt: TGTGCCAGCAGCGTAGACGGGACAGATAATTCACCCCTCCACTTT

v_call: TRBV5-1
clone_size: once
d_call: TRBD1
j_call: TRBJ1-5
cdr3_aa: CASILPGGGHSNQPQHF
cdr3_nt: TGCGCCAGCATTCTACCAGGGGGCGGCCATAGCAATCAGCCCCAGCATTTT

v_call: TRBV7-3
clone_size: NA
d_call: TRBD2
j_call: TRBJ2-1
cdr3_aa: CASSSGLAGFEQFF
cdr3_nt: TGTGCCAGCAGCTCGGGACTAGCGGGATTTGAGCAGTTCTTC

v_call: TRBV21-1
clone_size: NA
d_call: NA
j_call: TRBJ2-5
cdr3_aa: CASSKSPGTSGSEETQYF
cdr3_nt: TGTGCCAGCAGCAAAAGCCCTGGGACTAGCGGGAGTGAAGAGACCCAGTACTTC

v_call: TRBV29-1
clone_size: NA
d_call: NA
j_call: TRBJ2-1
cdr3_aa: CSVDPPSGEQFF
cdr3_nt: TGCAGCGTTGACCCCCCCTCTGGCGAGCAGTTCTTC

v_call: TRBV7-9
clone_size: NA
d_call: TRBD2
j_call: TRBJ2-7
cdr3_aa: CASSLLAGGGEQYF
cdr3_nt: TGTGCCAGCAGCCTACTAGCGGGAGGAGGCGAGCAGTACTTC

v_call: TRBV15
clone_size: NA
d_call: NA
j_call: TRBJ1-1
cdr3_aa: CATSYWARANTEAFF
cdr3_nt: TGTGCCACCAGCTACTGGGCCAGGGCGAACACTGAAGCTTTCTTT

v_call: TRBV18
clone_size: NA
d_call: NA
j_call: TRBJ2-1
cdr3_aa: CASSPTTDNEQFF
cdr3_nt: TGTGCCAGCTCACCCACGACAGACAATGAGCAGTTCTTC

v_call: TRBV7-3
clone_size: NA
d_call: NA
j_call: TRBJ2-5
cdr3_aa: CASSLGRAGQETQYF
cdr3_nt: TGTGCCAGCAGCTTGGGCCGCGCGGGTCAAGAGACCCAGTACTTC

v_call: TRBV20-1
clone_size: NA
d_call: NA
j_call: TRBJ2-1
cdr3_aa: CSASDGPGQFF
cdr3_nt: TGCAGTGCTTCGGACGGCCCGGGGCAGTTCTTC

v_call: TRBV15
clone_size: NA
d_call: TRBD2
j_call: TRBJ2-1
cdr3_aa: CATSEGRLAGGPYNEQFF
cdr3_nt: TGTGCCACCAGCGAGGGACGACTAGCGGGGGGGCCTTACAATGAGCAGTTCTTC

v_call: TRBV5-1
clone_size: NA
d_call: NA
j_call: TRBJ1-1
cdr3_aa: CASSTGTASQAFF
cdr3_nt: TGCGCCAGCAGCACCGGGACGGCCTCGCAAGCTTTCTTT

v_call: TRBV28
clone_size: NA
d_call: TRBD1
j_call: TRBJ2-4
cdr3_aa: CASSISGGDIQYF
cdr3_nt: TGTGCCAGCAGTATATCAGGGGGAGACATTCAGTACTTC

v_call: TRBV6-5
clone_size: once
d_call: TRBD1
j_call: TRBJ2-3
cdr3_aa: CASSRQGETDTQYF
cdr3_nt: TGTGCCAGCAGTAGACAGGGGGAGACAGATACGCAGTATTTT

v_call: TRBV19
clone_size: NA
d_call: TRBD1
j_call: TRBJ2-7
cdr3_aa: CASSIRDSLPGEQYF
cdr3_nt: TGTGCCAGTAGTATCAGGGACAGCCTTCCGGGCGAGCAGTACTTC

v_call: TRBV2
clone_size: once
d_call: NA
j_call: TRBJ2-1
cdr3_aa: CASRLRGAYNEQFF
cdr3_nt: TGTGCCAGCAGGTTACGGGGGGCTTATAATGAGCAGTTCTTC

v_call: TRBV7-3
clone_size: NA
d_call: NA
j_call: TRBJ1-1
cdr3_aa: CASSLIPNTEAFF
cdr3_nt: TGTGCCAGCAGCTTAATCCCGAACACTGAAGCTTTCTTT

v_call: TRBV6-6
clone_size: NA
d_call: NA
j_call: TRBJ1-4
cdr3_aa: CASSSLGGKLFF
cdr3_nt: TGTGCCAGCAGTTCCCTTGGTGGAAAACTGTTTTTT

v_call: TRBV19
clone_size: once
d_call: NA
j_call: TRBJ1-5
cdr3_aa: CASIVDGGSNQPQHF
cdr3_nt: TGTGCCAGTATCGTGGACGGAGGGAGCAATCAGCCCCAGCATTTT

v_call: TRBV4-3
clone_size: few
d_call: NA
j_call: TRBJ2-2
cdr3_aa: CASSQEASRGPGELFF
cdr3_nt: TGCGCCAGCAGCCAAGAGGCAAGCAGGGGTCCCGGGGAGCTGTTTTTT

v_call: TRBV19
clone_size: many
d_call: NA
j_call: TRBJ1-4
cdr3_aa: CASSERGVGEKLFF
cdr3_nt: TGTGCCAGTAGTGAACGAGGTGTAGGGGAAAAACTGTTTTTT

v_call: TRBV7-8
clone_size: once
d_call: NA
j_call: TRBJ2-5
cdr3_aa: CASNRAAWGGQWQETQYF
cdr3_nt: TGTGCCAGCAACCGAGCGGCGTGGGGGGGCCAATGGCAAGAGACCCAGTACTTC

v_call: TRBV9
clone_size: NA
d_call: NA
j_call: TRBJ2-2
cdr3_aa: CASSVWSNTGELFF
cdr3_nt: TGTGCCAGCAGCGTTTGGTCGAACACCGGGGAGCTGTTTTTT

v_call: TRBV9
clone_size: NA
d_call: NA
j_call: TRBJ2-3
cdr3_aa: CASSHPLGQGPRTDTQYF
cdr3_nt: TGTGCCAGCAGCCACCCCTTGGGGCAGGGGCCTCGCACAGATACGCAGTATTTT

v_call: TRBV9
clone_size: NA
d_call: NA
j_call: TRBJ2-5
cdr3_aa: CASSGYRGGRETQYF
cdr3_nt: TGTGCCAGCAGCGGTTACAGGGGGGGGCGGGAGACCCAGTACTTC

v_call: TRBV7-9
clone_size: NA
d_call: NA
j_call: TRBJ2-2
cdr3_aa: CASSYGWTGRAGELFF
cdr3_nt: TGTGCCAGCAGCTATGGCTGGACAGGGAGGGCCGGGGAGCTGTTTTTT

v_call: TRBV10-3
clone_size: NA
d_call: NA
j_call: TRBJ2-3
cdr3_aa: CAISESRTPPTDTQYF
cdr3_nt: TGTGCCATCAGTGAGTCACGTACCCCACCCACAGATACGCAGTATTTT

v_call: TRBV29-1
clone_size: NA
d_call: NA
j_call: TRBJ2-3
cdr3_aa: CSVEDRSSPWGDTQYF
cdr3_nt: TGCAGCGTTGAAGATCGGTCTAGCCCCTGGGGCGATACGCAGTATTTT

v_call: TRBV30
clone_size: NA
d_call: NA
j_call: TRBJ1-6
cdr3_aa: CAGRGRRNSPLHF
cdr3_nt: TGTGCCGGCCGGGGCAGAAGGAATTCACCCCTCCACTTT

v_call: TRBV5-1
clone_size: NA
d_call: NA
j_call: TRBJ2-2
cdr3_aa: CASSPSGLNTGELFF
cdr3_nt: TGCGCCAGCAGTCCGTCAGGCCTGAACACCGGGGAGCTGTTTTTT

v_call: TRBV18
clone_size: NA
d_call: NA
j_call: TRBJ2-3
cdr3_aa: CASSPSGSDTQYF
cdr3_nt: TGTGCCAGCTCACCGTCCGGTTCGGATACGCAGTATTTT

v_call: TRBV7-3
clone_size: NA
d_call: NA
j_call: TRBJ2-2
cdr3_aa: CASSLYREGTGELFF
cdr3_nt: TGTGCCAGCAGCTTATACAGGGAAGGCACCGGGGAGCTGTTTTTT

v_call: TRBV20-1
clone_size: NA
d_call: TRBD1
j_call: TRBJ2-7
cdr3_aa: CSASRDRNYEQYF
cdr3_nt: TGCAGTGCTAGTAGGGACAGGAATTACGAGCAGTACTTC

v_call: TRBV21-1
clone_size: NA
d_call: NA
j_call: TRBJ2-7
cdr3_aa: CASSKRQREGRDEQYF
cdr3_nt: TGTGCCAGCAGCAAAAGGCAGCGGGAGGGCCGGGACGAGCAGTACTTC

v_call: TRBV4-3
clone_size: NA
d_call: TRBD2
j_call: TRBJ2-3
cdr3_aa: CASSQGPGLLNTQYF
cdr3_nt: TGCGCCAGCAGCCAGGGCCCGGGACTACTAAATACGCAGTATTTT

v_call: TRBV4-3
clone_size: NA
d_call: TRBD1
j_call: TRBJ1-2
cdr3_aa: CASSQDRGRQGSTF
cdr3_nt: TGCGCCAGCAGCCAAGATAGGGGGCGGCAGGGTTCCACCTTC

v_call: TRBV6-1
clone_size: NA
d_call: TRBD1
j_call: TRBJ2-1
cdr3_aa: CASSEGQGAADEQFF
cdr3_nt: TGTGCCAGCAGTGAGGGGCAGGGGGCTGCTGATGAGCAGTTCTTC

v_call: TRBV19
clone_size: NA
d_call: NA
j_call: TRBJ2-1
cdr3_aa: CASSTTVSYNEQFF
cdr3_nt: TGTGCCAGTAGTACAACGGTCTCCTACAATGAGCAGTTCTTC

v_call: TRBV2
clone_size: once
d_call: NA
j_call: TRBJ1-1
cdr3_aa: CASSRGMGTEAFF
cdr3_nt: TGTGCCAGCAGTAGGGGGATGGGCACTGAAGCTTTCTTT

v_call: TRBV10-3
clone_size: NA
d_call: TRBD1
j_call: TRBJ1-1
cdr3_aa: CAIRPGQAGTEAFF
cdr3_nt: TGTGCCATCAGACCGGGACAGGCGGGAACTGAAGCTTTCTTT

v_call: TRBV11-2
clone_size: NA
d_call: NA
j_call: TRBJ1-1
cdr3_aa: CASTPGPNTEAFF
cdr3_nt: TGTGCCTCCACCCCGGGGCCGAACACTGAAGCTTTCTTT

v_call: TRBV24-1
clone_size: NA
d_call: NA
j_call: TRBJ2-2
cdr3_aa: CATSDQRTGNTGELFF
cdr3_nt: TGTGCCACCAGTGATCAGAGGACCGGGAACACCGGGGAGCTGTTTTTT

v_call: TRBV6-5
clone_size: NA
d_call: NA
j_call: TRBJ2-7
cdr3_aa: CASRGGARGYEQYF
cdr3_nt: TGTGCCAGCAGGGGGGGGGCCAGGGGGTACGAGCAGTACTTC

v_call: TRBV6-2/TRBV6-3
clone_size: NA
d_call: NA
j_call: TRBJ1-5
cdr3_aa: CASSYSSRPWGPQHF
cdr3_nt: TGTGCCAGCAGTTACTCGAGTCGCCCGTGGGGGCCCCAGCATTTT

v_call: TRBV11-2
clone_size: NA
d_call: NA
j_call: TRBJ2-3
cdr3_aa: CASRFLAHTDTQYF
cdr3_nt: TGTGCCAGCAGGTTTCTAGCCCACACAGATACGCAGTATTTT

v_call: TRBV4-1
clone_size: NA
d_call: NA
j_call: TRBJ2-5
cdr3_aa: CASSQGSWGGLETQYF
cdr3_nt: TGCGCCAGCAGCCAAGGATCGTGGGGGGGGCTTGAGACCCAGTACTTC